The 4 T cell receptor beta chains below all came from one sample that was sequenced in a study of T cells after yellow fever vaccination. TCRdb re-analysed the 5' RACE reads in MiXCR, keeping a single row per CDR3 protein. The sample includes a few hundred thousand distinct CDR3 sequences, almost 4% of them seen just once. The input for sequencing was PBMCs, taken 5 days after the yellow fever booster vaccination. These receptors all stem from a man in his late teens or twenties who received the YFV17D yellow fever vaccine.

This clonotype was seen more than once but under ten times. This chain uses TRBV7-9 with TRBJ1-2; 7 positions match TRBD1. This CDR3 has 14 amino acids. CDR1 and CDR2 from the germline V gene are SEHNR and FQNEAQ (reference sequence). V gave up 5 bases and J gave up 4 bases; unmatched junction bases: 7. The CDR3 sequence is CASSARRGTYGYTF. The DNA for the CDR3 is TGTGCCAGCAGCGCCCGCAGGGGGACCTATGGCTACACCTTC. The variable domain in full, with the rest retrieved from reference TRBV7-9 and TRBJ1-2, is DTGVSQNPRHKITKRGQNVTFRCDPISEHNRLYWYRQTLGQGPEFLTYFQNEAQLEKSRLLSDRFSAERPKGSFSTLEIQRTEQGDSAMYLCASSARRGTYGYTFGSGTRLTVV.

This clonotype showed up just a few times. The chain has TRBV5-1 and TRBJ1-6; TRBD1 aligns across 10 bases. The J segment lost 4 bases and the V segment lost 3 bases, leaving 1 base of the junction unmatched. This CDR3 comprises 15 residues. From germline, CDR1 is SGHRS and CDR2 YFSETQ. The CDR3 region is CASSWGQGYNSPLHF. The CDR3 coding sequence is TGCGCCAGCAGCTGGGGACAGGGGTATAATTCACCCCTCCACTTT.

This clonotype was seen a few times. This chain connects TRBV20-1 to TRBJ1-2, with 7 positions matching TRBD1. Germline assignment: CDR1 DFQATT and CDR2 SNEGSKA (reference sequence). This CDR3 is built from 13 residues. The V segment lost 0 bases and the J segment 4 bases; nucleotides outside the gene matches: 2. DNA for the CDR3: TGCAGTGCTAGAGATCCAGGGGGCTATGGCTACACCTTC. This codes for CSARDPGGYGYTF.

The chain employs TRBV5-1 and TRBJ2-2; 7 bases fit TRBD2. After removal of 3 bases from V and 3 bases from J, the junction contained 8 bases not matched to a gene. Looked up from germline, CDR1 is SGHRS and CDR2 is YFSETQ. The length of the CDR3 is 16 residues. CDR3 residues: CASSSRGGTDTGELFF. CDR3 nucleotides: TGCGCCAGCAGCTCTCGCGGGGGAACGGACACCGGGGAGCTGTTTTTT.